Listed below are T cell receptor beta chains from one sample, sequenced in a study of T cell repertoires in cytomegalovirus infection. TCRdb analysed the reads with MiXCR anew, one entry per CDR3 protein. In the table there are 210,000 or so distinct CDR3 sequences, 6% to 8% of which are singletons. Sequencing was carried out using PBMCs. These receptors were obtained from a human donor in good health (CMV status not recorded). Some clones in this sample may be carry-over from other donors' samples. Each CDR3 is given with its conserved first and last residue. The D gene is left open where the match is weak. The size field is filled for only some rows; it gives once, few, many or a size class.

D gene	V gene	J gene	clone size	CDR3 protein	CDR3 DNA
NA	TRBV14	TRBJ1-6	NA	CASSQEASGSPLHF	TGTGCCAGCAGCCAAGAAGCTAGTGGTTCACCCCTCCACTTT
TRBD1	TRBV11-2	TRBJ1-2	many	CASSRNTGGDGGYTF	TGTGCCAGCAGCCGTAACACAGGGGGCGATGGGGGCTACACCTTC
NA	TRBV5-1	TRBJ2-7	many	CASSVRTGYEQYF	TGCGCCAGCAGCGTAAGAACAGGCTACGAGCAGTACTTC
TRBD1	TRBV7-2	TRBJ1-3	many	CASSLVTGTAGNTIYF	TGTGCCAGCAGCTTGGTGACAGGGACCGCTGGAAACACCATATATTTT
TRBD1	TRBV6-5	TRBJ2-5	many	CASWTGLEETQYF	TGTGCCAGCTGGACAGGGTTGGAGGAGACCCAGTACTTC
TRBD1	TRBV7-2	TRBJ1-4	NA	CASSSTIRQGIGEKLFF	TGTGCCAGCAGCTCGACGATCAGACAGGGAATCGGTGAAAAACTGTTTTTT
NA	TRBV14	TRBJ1-6	many	CASSQWYASDSSPLHF	TGTGCCAGCAGCCAATGGTATGCATCGGACAGTTCACCCCTCCACTTT
TRBD2	TRBV5-6	TRBJ2-5	many	CASSTKPGLEGTQYF	TGTGCCAGCAGTACAAAACCGGGACTAGAAGGGACCCAGTACTTC
NA	TRBV20-1	TRBJ1-2	NA	CSARTGAGYTF	TGCAGTGCTAGGACAGGAGCAGGCTACACCTTC
NA	TRBV14	TRBJ2-5	few	CASSPPLLRGSETQYF	TGTGCCAGCAGCCCTCCGTTACTAAGGGGGTCAGAGACCCAGTACTTC
TRBD1	TRBV12-3/TRBV12-4	TRBJ1-2	many	CASSRTGFGYTF	TGTGCCAGCAGCAGGACAGGGTTTGGCTACACCTTC
NA	TRBV3-1	TRBJ2-7	many	CASSQEESSGSHEQYF	TGTGCCAGCAGCCAAGAGGAATCTAGTGGCTCCCACGAGCAGTACTTC
NA	TRBV6-2/TRBV6-3	TRBJ2-5	many	CASKEQSQETQYF	TGTGCCTCAAAGGAACAATCGCAAGAGACCCAGTACTTC
TRBD1	TRBV7-8	TRBJ1-1	many	CASSLGVWDRSRTDTEAFF	TGTGCCAGCAGCTTAGGTGTTTGGGACAGGTCAAGGACGGACACTGAAGCTTTCTTT
NA	TRBV4-1	TRBJ2-3	NA	CASSQEGRGTDTQYF	TGCGCCAGCAGCCAAGAAGGCAGGGGCACAGATACGCAGTATTTT
NA	TRBV7-8	TRBJ1-5	many	CASSSISIQPQHF	TGTGCCAGCAGCTCCATTTCGATTCAGCCCCAGCATTTT
NA	TRBV7-2	TRBJ2-7	many	CASSLELRGPYEQYF	TGTGCCAGCAGCTTAGAACTCCGGGGGCCGTACGAGCAGTACTTC
NA	TRBV28	TRBJ2-1	few	CASSHWDIQSSYNEQFF	TGTGCCAGCAGTCATTGGGACATTCAGAGCTCCTACAATGAGCAGTTCTTC
TRBD1	TRBV5-1	TRBJ2-5	many	CASSVRDRGETQYF	TGCGCCAGCAGCGTCCGGGACAGGGGAGAGACCCAGTACTTC
NA	TRBV29-1	TRBJ2-5	few	CSVEGVEETQYF	TGCAGCGTTGAAGGAGTCGAAGAGACCCAGTACTTC
NA	TRBV3-1	TRBJ2-5	NA	CASSQTQETQYF	TGTGCCAGCAGCCAAACACAAGAGACCCAGTACTTC
NA	TRBV27	TRBJ2-3	few	CASSFLRADTQYF	TGTGCCAGCAGTTTCCTCAGGGCAGATACGCAGTATTTT
TRBD1	TRBV5-1	TRBJ2-2	many	CASSRAGTGHTGELFF	TGCGCCAGCAGCCGGGCCGGGACAGGGCACACCGGGGAGCTGTTTTTT
NA	TRBV15	TRBJ2-1	NA	CATSRGDESSYNEQFF	TGTGCCACCAGCAGGGGGGACGAGAGCTCCTACAATGAGCAGTTCTTC
NA	TRBV7-2	TRBJ1-5	many	CATGFRNQPQHF	TGTGCCACAGGGTTTCGGAATCAGCCCCAGCATTTT
NA	TRBV15	TRBJ1-3	many	CATSRDLRTPGGGNTIYF	TGTGCCACCAGCAGAGATTTGAGGACTCCAGGAGGGGGAAACACCATATATTTT
NA	TRBV27	TRBJ2-2	many	CATRMRSNTGELFF	TGTGCCACTCGTATGAGGTCGAACACCGGGGAGCTGTTTTTT
NA	TRBV6-6	TRBJ2-7	many	CASSYSDGTYEQYF	TGTGCCAGCAGTTACTCGGACGGGACCTACGAGCAGTACTTC
NA	TRBV28	TRBJ2-5	many	CASSSSLAGFQETQYF	NA
NA	TRBV6-6	TRBJ1-5	many	CASRAAGNSNQPQHF	TGTGCCAGCAGGGCAGCGGGGAATAGCAATCAGCCCCAGCATTTT
NA	TRBV14	TRBJ2-1	many	CASSPLAASNYNEQFF	TGTGCCAGCAGCCCTTTAGCGGCGTCGAACTACAATGAGCAGTTCTTC
TRBD1	TRBV5-1	TRBJ1-5	NA	CASSFGTVGQPQHF	TGCGCCAGCAGCTTCGGGACAGTAGGTCAGCCCCAGCATTTT
NA	TRBV7-2	TRBJ2-3	many	CASSLGPPTDTQYF	TGTGCCAGCAGCTTAGGACCACCCACAGATACGCAGTATTTT
TRBD1	TRBV7-9	TRBJ1-1	many	CASSPGTGKNTEAFF	TGTGCCAGCAGCCCCGGGACAGGGAAGAACACTGAAGCTTTCTTT
TRBD1	TRBV19	TRBJ2-7	many	CASSIDRGLSEQYF	TGTGCCAGTAGTATCGACAGGGGGCTGAGCGAGCAGTACTTC
NA	TRBV11-3	TRBJ2-7	many	CASSSGRAFRGSEQYF	TGTGCCAGCAGCTCAGGCCGTGCCTTCCGGGGGAGCGAGCAGTACTTC
NA	TRBV19	TRBJ1-1	NA	CASSIRQGDGIGEAAEAFF	TGTGCCAGTAGTATTCGGCAGGGCGATGGAATTGGGGAGGCGGCTGAAGCTTTCTTT
NA	TRBV9	TRBJ1-1	many	CASSVAALNTEAFF	TGTGCCAGCAGCGTGGCAGCGTTGAACACTGAAGCTTTCTTT
NA	TRBV10-3	TRBJ1-1	many	CAIRALGDTEAFF	TGTGCCATCAGGGCTCTGGGGGACACTGAAGCTTTCTTT
NA	TRBV20-1	TRBJ1-5	many	CSARGQRNQPQHF	TGCAGTGCTAGAGGGCAGCGCAATCAGCCCCAGCATTTT
NA	TRBV7-6	TRBJ1-2	many	CASSPAGSNYGYTF	TGTGCCAGCAGCCCGGCAGGCTCTAACTATGGCTACACCTTC
TRBD1	TRBV28	TRBJ1-6	many	CASRTLQGSGDSPLHF	TGTGCCAGCAGGACACTACAGGGGTCGGGGGATTCACCCCTCCACTTT